Detailed here is one T cell receptor beta chain. The read ends 3 residues early relative to the CDR3; the germline J gene fills the gap. This sample was included in a study of T cells in women clearing cervical HPV infection. Study details: Cases were women with histologically confirmed HPV16-related CIN3 or worse, including a couple of invasive cancers. Blood came at first lesion visit for cases, post-clearance for controls.

Prevalent HPV16 infections were excluded; only incident single HPV16 infections included. immunoSEQ multiplex PCR used an average of approximately 1,300 ng genomic DNA. Generated by immunoSEQ multiplex PCR, the TCRdb table keeps only in-frame clones and is missing some. Listed are under 30,000 clones; about 8.6% falls within the top ten. The junction had 11 bases not matched to a gene; V was cut back by 7 bases and J by 6 bases. Per germline, CDR1 SNHLY and CDR2 FYNNEI. This CDR3 has 15 amino acids. The sequenced material came from blood buffy coat. The chain uses TRBV2 and TRBJ2-2; 7 nucleotides match TRBD1. This sequence was found in a woman aged 18 to 75 with a cervical HPV16 infection that either progressed to CIN3+ or cleared (not recorded which). The CDR3 protein is CASIPDRVGSGELFF. Partial CDR3 DNA: TGTGCCAGCATCCCCGACAGGGTTGGGTCCGGGGAG.